The clone carrying this T cell receptor (beta chain) occurred many times. Its matching antigen is unknown. This specimen comes from a study of CD8 T cells in ankylosing spondylitis. Study-wide results and caveats: Certain motif variants had earlier been reported in reactive arthritis synovial fluid and blood. Ankylosing spondylitis blood appeared to be characterized by a TCR beta motif of roughly eight highly homologous variants. The authors found the disease-linked clones to be CD8+ and relatively rare in peripheral blood. According to the report, clones linked to the disease were significantly enriched in matched synovial fluid samples taken from ankylosing spondylitis patients.

Trimming pared 0 bases from V and 8 bases from J, leaving 12 bases between. The CDR3 length is 15 residues. Germline CDR1 is SGHRS and CDR2 is YFSETQ. A single record per CDR3 protein comes from TCRdb applying MiXCR to the 5' RACE reads. Of roughly 220,000 distinct CDR3 sequences listed, roughly 10% are singletons. This receptor was identified in a male donor with ankylosing spondylitis or in good health (not recorded which). The genes are TRBV5-1 and TRBJ1-6; no definite D call. The sample taken for sequencing was blood, either unsorted or a sorted T cell fraction (not recorded which). The CDR3, as DNA: TGCGCCAGCAGCTTGGACGCCTTTTGGGATTCACCCCTCCACTTT. This translates into CASSLDAFWDSPLHF.